This T cell receptor (beta chain) was obtained from a study of T-cell memory formation after mild COVID-19 (dated by TCRdb to the early 2020s). Turning to the overall study: TCR sequence clusters from the two donors were found to be largely donor specific. In two donors, T-cell clones that expanded and contracted after mild COVID-19 were followed by sequencing TCRalpha and TCRbeta repertoires longitudinally. The cohort comprised two young, previously healthy adult volunteers, one female and one male.

Comments on this clonotype: The antigen this receptor binds is unknown. No much larger clone is present one base from it, and per-base qualities are unavailable.

CDR1 and CDR2 were assigned from the germline V gene (reference sequence) as SGHKS and YYEKEE. The CDR3 starts with the cysteine, ends with the phenylalanine, and has 18 residues. Just the 54-base CDR3 DNA is kept, in frame starting at base 1. The junction carries 24 bases between V and J, which are trimmed by 5 bases and 4 bases respectively. Sequenced on an Illumina NovaSeq 6000. TCRalpha and TCRbeta cDNA libraries were built by 5'RACE with constant-segment primers, adding sample barcodes and unique molecular identifiers. Trizol reagent was used to extract RNA from every sample. The libraries were amplified in two PCR steps, and the second step added a second sample barcode and Illumina TruSeq adapters. Libraries were sequenced on an Illumina NovaSeq with 2 x 150 bp paired-end reads. From the authors' description of their analysis: The reads were demultiplexed and collapsed into UMI-guided consensus sequences using migec v1.2.7. Using mixcr v2.1.11, the UMI consensuses were aligned to TRA and TRB V and J templates and assembled into clonotypes. Clonotypes were classified as expanded or contracted when called significant by both edgeR and NoisET, with noise models trained on biological replicates. edgeR calls used a false discovery rate-adjusted p below 0.01 and a log2 fold-change threshold of 1. As an exploratory analysis of dynamics, max-normalized trajectories of the 1000 most abundant clonotypes were examined by PCA with hierarchical clustering. Each responding clone was given a CD4 or CD8 phenotype based on the CD4+ and CD8+ repertoires, which had been sequenced separately. TCRdb itself trimmed the public reads at Q25 with fastp, ran MiXCR and retained productive beta chains. Every distinct CDR3 protein forms one entry, paired with its most common genes and DNA. None of the V and J calls come from the authors' own analysis; TCRdb made them. This sample has 350,000 to 400,000 distinct CDR3 sequences in its table, and more than 20% of those were observed once. Jointly, the top ten make up about an eighth of the sample.

PBMCs were isolated by Ficoll-Paque density gradient centrifugation. The investigation overall reported the following: SARS-CoV-2 specificity was not confirmed for the second-wave clones peaking on day 37. Contracting CD4+ clones appeared mostly in the CM and EM memory subsets, whereas CD8+ clones were enriched in EMRA. Some responding clones were found in pre-infection memory, which suggests that pre-existing cross-reactive memory T cells took part in the SARS-CoV-2 response. Clones contracting from day 15 to 85 had balanced CD4/CD8 phenotypes, while a second wave expanding from day 15 to 37 was biased towards CD4+. Only a couple of mild cases were covered by the study, and larger cohorts that include severe cases with pre-infection samples were considered necessary.

The sample taken for sequencing was PBMCs or a T cell subset sorted from them (not recorded which). The sequence joins TRBV5-5 to TRBJ2-2; the D gene is tentatively TRBD1 or TRBD2, each matching 5 bases. This sequence originates from an adult woman who had mild COVID-19 (a few samples of this study predate the infection). The sample titles of this study are shuffled in the database, so cell type and time point are left out; the donor was told from shared clones. The CDR3 protein: CASSWGYTGTPSTGELFF. The DNA is as follows: TGTGCCAGCAGTTGGGGGTATACGGGAACCCCGAGCACCGGGGAGCTGTTTTTT.